The next 24 T cell receptor beta chains were all read from a single sample in a study of human T cells and chemical hapten exposure. As for time point: pre-sensitization, week 0. Sample treatment: therapeutic diphenylcyclopropenone sensitization with weekly scalp DPC. Using its own MiXCR run on the RACE reads, TCRdb lists one record per CDR3 protein. Altogether roughly 100,000 distinct CDR3 sequences are present, more than 10% being singletons, with the ten largest covering 1.6%. The starting material was whole blood, obtained in connection with sensitization to the hapten diphenylcyclopropenone (DPC). The origin of the receptors is a woman aged 45-59 years with alopecia areata. Some clones in this sample may be carry-over from other donors' samples.

This clonotype was counted many times. The gene calls are TRBV7-8 and TRBJ1-2; D may be TRBD1 (5 bases). The germline V and J ends were trimmed by 7 bases and 1 base, with 16 bases remaining between them. This CDR3 has 15 residues. Per germline, CDR1 SGHVS and CDR2 FQNEAQ. This CDR3 is CASKIADSLNYGYTF. Here the CDR3 DNA reads TGTGCCAGCAAGATAGCCGACAGCCTTAACTATGGCTACACCTTC. Together with reference TRBV7-8 and TRBJ1-2, the CDR3 gives the full variable domain: GAGVSQSPRYKVAKRGQDVALRCDPISGHVSLFWYQQALGQGPEFLTYFQNEAQLDKSGLPSDRFFAERPEGSVSTLKIQRTQQEDSAVYLCASKIADSLNYGYTFGSGTRLTVV.

For this clonotype: This sequence may be a read error, since a much larger clone differs from it by one base. J is TRBJ1-1 and V is TRBV6-2 or TRBV6-3; D is unclear. CDR1 and CDR2 from the germline V gene are MNHEY and SVGEGT. CDR3 length: 14 residues. With 7 bases removed from V and 0 bases from J, the gap between germline ends came to 12 bases. Here the CDR3 DNA reads TGTGCCAGCAACGTCAGGCCCATGAACACTGAAGCTTTCTTT. Translated: CASNVRPMNTEAFF.

This clonotype was seen more than once but under ten times. The V and J genes are TRBV4-2 and TRBJ1-6; D is uncertain. In germline, CDR1 is LGHNA, CDR2 YNFKEQ. The V and J ends lost 3 bases and 2 bases respectively, with 14 bases between them. The CDR3 covers 17 residues. The CDR3 is CASSQVWAEAYNSPLHF. CDR3 bases: TGTGCCAGCAGCCAGGTATGGGCAGAGGCCTATAATTCACCCCTCCACTTT.

The chain employs TRBV7-2 and TRBJ2-2; a weak D match, TRBD2 (6 bases). Germline CDR1 and CDR2: SGHTA and FQGNSA. Trimming took off 5 bases at V and 7 bases at J, with 17 bases between the two ends. The CDR3 is 15 residues long. The CDR3 DNA reads as TGTGCCAGCAGCAGCCGGGGACGGGAGAGCGGGGAGCTGTTTTTT. Amino acid sequence: CASSSRGRESGELFF. Using reference TRBV7-2 and TRBJ2-2 for the parts outside the CDR3, the full variable domain is GAGVSQSPSNKVTEKGKDVELRCDPISGHTALYWYRQSLGQGLEFLIYFQGNSAPDKSGLPSDRFSAERTGGSVSTLTIQRTQQEDSAVYLCASSSRGRESGELFFGEGSRLTVL.

This clonotype occurred a few times. The genes are TRBV28 and TRBJ2-2; 12 bases line up with TRBD2. Germline values: CDR1 MDHEN, CDR2 SYDVKM. V lost 6 bases and J lost 7; bases outside the gene matches: 3. The CDR3 spans 14 residues. The CDR3 is CASRETSGSGELFF. Here the CDR3 DNA reads TGTGCCAGCAGGGAGACTAGCGGGAGCGGGGAGCTGTTTTTT.

This clonotype was detected a few times. The chain employs TRBV12-2 and TRBJ1-6; the table calls TRBD1, which could not be checked here. TRBV12-2 is a known pseudogene. The CDR3 has 18 amino acids. As DNA, the CDR3 is TGTGCAAGTCGCGCCTCCGGGACCGAGGCGCCAGCTAATTCACCCCTCCACTTT. This gives the protein CASRASGTEAPANSPLHF.

The V and J genes are TRBV21-1 and TRBJ2-3; the table's TRBD1 call for D was not verified on the DNA. TRBV21-1 represents a pseudogene. The CDR3 runs to 12 residues. The CDR3 DNA is TGTGCCAGCATCGGGGGGCGAGATACGCAGTATTTT. It translates to CASIGGRDTQYF.

This clonotype has a handful of counts. V usage is TRBV20-1 and J usage is TRBJ1-1; 7 bases are shared with TRBD1. There are 12 residues in the CDR3. Per the germline V gene, CDR1 is DFQATT and CDR2 is SNEGSKA (reference sequence). The J segment lost 3 bases and the V segment lost 5 bases, leaving 3 bases of the junction unmatched. The CDR3: CSAYRGDTEAFF. For the CDR3, the DNA is TGCAGTGCTTACAGGGGAGACACTGAAGCTTTCTTT.

This clonotype was detected ten times or more. Here the CDR3 reads CASSSTTGETQYF. The CDR3 DNA follows: TGTGCCAGCAGCTCGACTACAGGGGAGACCCAGTACTTC. The rearrangement joins TRBV7-2 to TRBJ2-5; D may be TRBD1 (6 bases). This CDR3 spans 13 amino acids. Deletions cut 4 bases from V and 5 bases from J, with 11 bases between. Per the germline V gene, CDR1 is SGHTA and CDR2 is FQGNSA.

The gene calls are TRBV11-2 and TRBJ2-2; D perhaps matches TRBD2 (5 bases). V lost 0 bases and J lost 0, with 11 bases in between. Germline CDR1 is SGHAT and CDR2 is FQNNGV. There are 17 residues in the CDR3. In DNA form, the CDR3 reads TGTGCCAGCAGCTTAGATTATGGAGCGGCGAACACCGGGGAGCTGTTTTTT. This codes for CASSLDYGAANTGELFF.

This clonotype was observed at least ten times. This sequence joins TRBV9 and TRBJ2-3, with 9 positions matching TRBD2. The CDR3 loop spans 15 amino acids. Germline V gene data show CDR1 as SGDLS and CDR2 as YYNGEE. Trimming took 5 bases from V and 4 from J; bases not matched to a gene: 8. In DNA form, the CDR3 reads TGTGCCAGCAGACCCCCGGGACTAGCCGCAGATACGCAGTATTTT. This translates into CASRPPGLAADTQYF.

This clonotype has just a few counts. The chain combines TRBV24-1 with TRBJ1-4; D perhaps matches TRBD1 (5 bases). Germline V gene sequence: CDR1 KGHDR, CDR2 SFDVKD. Trimming left V 3 bases short and J 3 bases short, with 16 bases between. The CDR3 is 17 residues long. The DNA of the CDR3 is TGTGCCACCAGTGATCTCAACCCAGGGAAATCTAATGAAAAACTGTTTTTT. Translated, it gives CATSDLNPGKSNEKLFF.

The V gene is TRBV7-6, the J gene TRBJ1-6; D not certain. Germline values: CDR1 SGHVS, CDR2 FNYEAQ. The CDR3 runs to 14 residues. The germline V and J ends were trimmed by 5 bases and 6 bases, with 11 bases remaining between them. The CDR3 region is CASSPQAFNSPLHF. In nucleotides, the CDR3 is TGTGCCAGCAGCCCCCAGGCTTTTAATTCACCCCTCCACTTT.

The chain has TRBV12-2 and TRBJ2-3; TRBD1, as called in the table, went unchecked against the DNA. TRBV12-2 is assigned pseudogene status. The CDR3 length is 17 residues. CDR3 residues: CASRLNRGPPAADTQYF. The CDR3, as DNA: TGTGCAAGTCGCCTAAACCGGGGACCCCCGGCCGCAGATACGCAGTATTTT.

J is TRBJ2-5 and V is TRBV5-1, with no clear D. This CDR3 is 15 amino acids long. The V gene lost 7 bases and the J gene lost 2 bases, with 18 bases spanning the gap. Germline CDR1 is SGHRS and CDR2 is YFSETQ. As DNA, the CDR3 is TGCGCCAGCGAGACCGGCGATACAGTACAAGAGACCCAGTACTTC. Its protein is CASETGDTVQETQYF.

The table lists this clonotype with a few counts. The chain couples TRBV28 to TRBJ2-7; the D gene could be TRBD1 or TRBD2 (5 bases each). This CDR3 spans 15 amino acids. Germline CDR1 and CDR2: MDHEN and SYDVKM. V dropped 6 bases and J dropped 0 bases, with 15 bases sitting between them. The CDR3 nucleotides are TGTGCCAGCAGCCAACCCGGGGACGGCTCCTACGAGCAGTACTTC. Translated, it gives CASSQPGDGSYEQYF.

This clonotype occurred a few times. The V gene is TRBV3-1, the J gene TRBJ2-7; no reliable D call. The CDR3 loop spans 14 amino acids. V lost 0 bases to trimming and J lost 6 bases, with 12 bases between them. Germline V gene lookup returns CDR1 LGHDT and CDR2 YNNKEL (reference sequence). For the CDR3, the DNA is TGTGCCAGCAGCCAAGATCCCCGGCCGGGCGAGCAGTACTTC. It encodes CASSQDPRPGEQYF.

The chain is built from TRBV18 and TRBJ2-3; TRBD2 agrees at 14 bases. Germline CDR1 reads KGHSH; CDR2 reads LQKENI. The CDR3 loop spans 16 amino acids. V trimming: 3 bases; J trimming: 4 bases; junction bases outside the gene matches: 3. The chain's CDR3 is CASSPTGLAGADTQYF. As DNA, the CDR3 is TGTGCCAGCTCACCCACGGGACTAGCGGGGGCAGATACGCAGTATTTT.

The chain combines TRBV28 with TRBJ1-5; D possibly corresponds to TRBD1 (5 bases). V was pared by 5 bases and J by 5 bases, with 13 bases between. CDR3 length: 14 amino acids. Germline V gene lookup returns CDR1 MDHEN and CDR2 SYDVKM. In DNA form, the CDR3 reads TGTGCCAGCAGTCCCTGGGGCGGAGATCAGCCCCAGCATTTT. This encodes CASSPWGGDQPQHF. Together with reference TRBV28 and TRBJ1-5, the CDR3 gives the full variable domain: DVKVTQSSRYLVKRTGEKVFLECVQDMDHENMFWYRQDPGLGLRLIYFSYDVKMKEKGDIPEGYSVSREKKERFSLILESASTNQTSMYLCASSPWGGDQPQHFGDGTRLSIL.

V usage is TRBV7-9 and J usage is TRBJ2-2; the D is unclear. V was clipped by 5 bases and J by 9 bases, with 22 bases between them. Per the germline V gene, CDR1 is SEHNR and CDR2 is FQNEAQ (reference sequence). This CDR3 is 16 amino acids long. The CDR3 bases are TGTGCCAGCAGCGAGGTACTCTCCTCGTCCGGCAGGGAGCTGTTTTTT. Its translation: CASSEVLSSSGRELFF.

Only a few counts were recorded for this clonotype. The chain has TRBV20-1 and TRBJ2-7; 7 bases agree with TRBD1. Germline V gene lookup returns CDR1 DFQATT and CDR2 SNEGSKA (reference sequence). J gave up 3 bases and V 1 base, and 15 bases lay outside the gene matches. The CDR3 runs 17 residues. CDR3 protein: CSARGQGQHVTHYEQYF. The DNA for the CDR3 is TGCAGTGCTAGAGGACAGGGTCAGCATGTTACCCACTACGAGCAGTACTTC.

This clonotype was detected a few times. The chain couples TRBV18 to TRBJ1-1; 12 bases line up with TRBD1. CDR3 size: 15 residues. Germline loops: CDR1 KGHSH, CDR2 LQKENI. V lost 5 bases and J lost 1; bases outside the gene matches: 2. CDR3: CASSAGQGANTEAFF. The CDR3 DNA is TGTGCCAGCTCAGCGGGACAGGGGGCGAACACTGAAGCTTTCTTT.

This clonotype was observed a few times. The CDR3 bases are TGTGCCAGCAGCATGAAAGGGGCACCCTACGAGCAGTACTTC. The encoded protein is CASSMKGAPYEQYF. This sequence joins TRBV7-2 and TRBJ2-7; TRBD1 might be the D (5 bases). The ends were cut back, 5 bases at V and 2 bases at J, with 13 bases in the middle. CDR1 SGHTA and CDR2 FQGNSA come from the germline V gene. The CDR3 contains 14 residues.

This clonotype was picked up a small number of times. The chain has TRBV21-1 and TRBJ1-1. TRBV21-1 is shown as a pseudogene. This CDR3 has 10 amino acids. CDR3 region: CASSNIGAFF. The DNA of the CDR3 is TGTGCCAGCAGCAATATTGGAGCTTTCTTT.